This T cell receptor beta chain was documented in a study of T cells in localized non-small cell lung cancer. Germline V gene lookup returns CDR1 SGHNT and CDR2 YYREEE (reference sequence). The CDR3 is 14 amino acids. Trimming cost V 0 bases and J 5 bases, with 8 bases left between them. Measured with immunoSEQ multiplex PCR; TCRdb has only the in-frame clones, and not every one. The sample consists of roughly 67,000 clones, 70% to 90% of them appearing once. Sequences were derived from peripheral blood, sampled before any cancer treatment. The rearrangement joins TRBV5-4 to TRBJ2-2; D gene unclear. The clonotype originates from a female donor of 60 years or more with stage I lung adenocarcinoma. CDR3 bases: TGTGCCAGCAGCTTGGACCTGGGGACCGGGGAGCTGTTTTTT. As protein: CASSLDLGTGELFF.